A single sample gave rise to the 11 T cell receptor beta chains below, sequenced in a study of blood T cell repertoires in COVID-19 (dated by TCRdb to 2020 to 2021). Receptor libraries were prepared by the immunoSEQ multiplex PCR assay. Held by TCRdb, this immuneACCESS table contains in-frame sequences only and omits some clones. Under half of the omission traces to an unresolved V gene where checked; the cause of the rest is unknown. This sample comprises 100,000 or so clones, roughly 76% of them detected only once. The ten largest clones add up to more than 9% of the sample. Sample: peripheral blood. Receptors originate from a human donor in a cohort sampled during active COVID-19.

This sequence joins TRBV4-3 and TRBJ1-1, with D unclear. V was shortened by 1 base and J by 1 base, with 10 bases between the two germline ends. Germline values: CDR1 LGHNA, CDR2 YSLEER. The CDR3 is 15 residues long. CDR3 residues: CASSQGGAGNTEAFF. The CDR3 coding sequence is TGCGCCAGCAGCCAAGGAGGAGCGGGGAACACTGAAGCTTTCTTT.

CDR3 in amino acids: CASSDRGRIEQYF. The CDR3 nucleotides are TGTGCCAGCAGCGACAGGGGGCGGATCGAGCAGTACTTC. The chain recombines TRBV7-9 with TRBJ2-7; TRBD1 matches 10 bases. The CDR3 totals 13 residues. Trimming cost V 5 bases and J 6 bases; bases outside gene matches: 4. The germline CDR1 and CDR2 sequences are SEHNR and FQNEAQ (reference sequence).

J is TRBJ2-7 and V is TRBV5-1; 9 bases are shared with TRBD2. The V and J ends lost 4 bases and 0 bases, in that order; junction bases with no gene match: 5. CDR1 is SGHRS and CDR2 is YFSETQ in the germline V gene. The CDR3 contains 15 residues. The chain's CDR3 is CASSPGTSFSYEQYF. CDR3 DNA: TGCGCCAGCAGCCCTGGGACTAGCTTCTCCTACGAGCAGTACTTC.

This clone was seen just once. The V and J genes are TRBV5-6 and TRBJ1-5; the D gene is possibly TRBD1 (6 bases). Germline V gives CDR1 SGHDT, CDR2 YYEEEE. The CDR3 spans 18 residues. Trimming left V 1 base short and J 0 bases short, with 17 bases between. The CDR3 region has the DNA TGTGCCAGCAGCTTGTCGGGACACCTACCATATAGCAATCAGCCCCAGCATTTT. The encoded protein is CASSLSGHLPYSNQPQHF.

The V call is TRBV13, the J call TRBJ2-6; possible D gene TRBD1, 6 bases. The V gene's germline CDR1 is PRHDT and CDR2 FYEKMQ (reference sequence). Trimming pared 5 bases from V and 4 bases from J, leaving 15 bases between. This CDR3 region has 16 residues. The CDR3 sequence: CASSPTGSGGANVLTF. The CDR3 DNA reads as TGTGCCAGCAGCCCTACAGGGTCTGGGGGGGCCAACGTCCTGACTTTC.

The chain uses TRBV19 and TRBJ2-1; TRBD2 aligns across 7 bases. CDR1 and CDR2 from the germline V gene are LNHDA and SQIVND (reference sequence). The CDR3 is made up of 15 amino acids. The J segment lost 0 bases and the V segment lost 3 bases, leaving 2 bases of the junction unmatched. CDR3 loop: CASSMGDYSYNEQFF. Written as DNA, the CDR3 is TGTGCCAGTAGTATGGGGGACTACTCCTACAATGAGCAGTTCTTC.

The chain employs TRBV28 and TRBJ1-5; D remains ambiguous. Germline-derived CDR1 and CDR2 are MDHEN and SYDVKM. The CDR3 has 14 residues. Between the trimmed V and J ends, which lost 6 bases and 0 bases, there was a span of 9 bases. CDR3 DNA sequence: TGTGCCAGCAGCAGAGGTAATAGCAATCAGCCCCAGCATTTT. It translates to CASSRGNSNQPQHF.

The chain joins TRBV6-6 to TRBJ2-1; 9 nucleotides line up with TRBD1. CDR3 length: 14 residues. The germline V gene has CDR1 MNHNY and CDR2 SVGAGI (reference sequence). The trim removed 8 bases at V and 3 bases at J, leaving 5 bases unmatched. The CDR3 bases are TGTGCCAGCGCGGGGACAGGGTTCTACAATGAGCAGTTCTTC. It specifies CASAGTGFYNEQFF.

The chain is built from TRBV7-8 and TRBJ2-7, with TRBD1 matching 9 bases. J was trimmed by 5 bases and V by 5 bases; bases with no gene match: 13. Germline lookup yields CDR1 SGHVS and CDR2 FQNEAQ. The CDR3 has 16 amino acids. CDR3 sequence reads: CASSMPVADRGHEQYF. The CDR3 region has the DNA TGTGCCAGCAGCATGCCAGTTGCGGACAGGGGACACGAGCAGTACTTC.

The chain's CDR3 is CASSPYLGDGYTF. CDR3 nucleotide sequence: TGTGCCAGCTCACCATATCTAGGGGATGGCTACACCTTC. V and J are TRBV18 and TRBJ1-2; a possible D gene is TRBD1 (5 bases). Germline CDR1 KGHSH, CDR2 LQKENI. The CDR3 sequence is 13 residues long. V lost 2 bases and J 6 bases, leaving 10 bases between the germline ends. Supplemented by reference TRBV18 and TRBJ1-2, the full variable domain reads NAGVMQNPRHLVRRRGQEARLRCSPMKGHSHVYWYRQLPEEGLKFMVYLQKENIIDESGMPKERFSAEFPKEGPSILRIQQVVRGDSAAYFCASSPYLGDGYTFGSGTRLTVV.

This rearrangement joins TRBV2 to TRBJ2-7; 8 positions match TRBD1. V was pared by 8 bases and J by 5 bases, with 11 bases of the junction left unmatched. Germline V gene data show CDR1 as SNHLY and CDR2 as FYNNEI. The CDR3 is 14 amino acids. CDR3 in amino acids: CASREDRGRNEQYF. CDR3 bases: TGTGCCAGCCGAGAAGACAGGGGAAGAAACGAGCAGTACTTC. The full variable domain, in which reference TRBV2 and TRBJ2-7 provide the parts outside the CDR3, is EPEVTQTPSHQVTQMGQEVILRCVPISNHLYFYWYRQILGQKVEFLVSFYNNEISEKSEIFDDQFSVERPDGSNFTLKIRSTKLEDSAMYFCASREDRGRNEQYFGPGTRLTVT.